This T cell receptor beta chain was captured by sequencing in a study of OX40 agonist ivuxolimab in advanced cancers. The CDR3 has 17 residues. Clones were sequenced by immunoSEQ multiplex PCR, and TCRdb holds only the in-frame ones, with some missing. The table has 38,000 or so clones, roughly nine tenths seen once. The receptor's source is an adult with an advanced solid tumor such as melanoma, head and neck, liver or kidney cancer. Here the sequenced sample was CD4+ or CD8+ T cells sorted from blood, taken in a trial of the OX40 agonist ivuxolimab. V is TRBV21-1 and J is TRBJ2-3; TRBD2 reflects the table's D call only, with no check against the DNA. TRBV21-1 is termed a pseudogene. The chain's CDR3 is CASMTSSRDIPYTLQYF. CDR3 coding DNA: TGTGCCAGCATGACTAGCTCCCGGGACATTCCTTATACTCTGCAGTATTTT.